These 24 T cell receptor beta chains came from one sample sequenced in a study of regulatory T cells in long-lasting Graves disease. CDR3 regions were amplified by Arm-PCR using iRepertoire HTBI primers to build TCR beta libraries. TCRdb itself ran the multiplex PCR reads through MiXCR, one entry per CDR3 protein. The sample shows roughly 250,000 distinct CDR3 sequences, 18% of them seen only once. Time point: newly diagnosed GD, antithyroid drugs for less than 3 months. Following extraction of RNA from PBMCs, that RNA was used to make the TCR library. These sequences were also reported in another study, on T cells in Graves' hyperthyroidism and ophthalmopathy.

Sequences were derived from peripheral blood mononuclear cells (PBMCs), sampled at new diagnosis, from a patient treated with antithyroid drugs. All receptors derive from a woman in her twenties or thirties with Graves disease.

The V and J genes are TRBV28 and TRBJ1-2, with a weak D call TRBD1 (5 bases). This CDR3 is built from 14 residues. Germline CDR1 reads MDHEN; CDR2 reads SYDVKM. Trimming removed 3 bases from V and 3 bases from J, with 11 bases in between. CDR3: CASSLGGQDYGYTF. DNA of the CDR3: TGTGCCAGCAGTTTGGGGGGTCAGGACTATGGCTACACCTTC.

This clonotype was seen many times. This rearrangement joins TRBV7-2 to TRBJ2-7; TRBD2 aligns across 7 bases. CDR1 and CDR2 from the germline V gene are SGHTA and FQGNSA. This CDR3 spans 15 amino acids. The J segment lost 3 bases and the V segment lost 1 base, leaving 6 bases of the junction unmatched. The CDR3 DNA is TGTGCCAGCAGCTTAGGCGGGGGACCATACTACGAGCAGTACTTC. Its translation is CASSLGGGPYYEQYF.

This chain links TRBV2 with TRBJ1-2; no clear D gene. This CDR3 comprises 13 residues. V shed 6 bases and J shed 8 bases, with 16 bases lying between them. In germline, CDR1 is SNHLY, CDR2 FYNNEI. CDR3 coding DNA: TGTGCCAGCAGGACTCAGGACTCCCTGGGCTACACCTTC. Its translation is CASRTQDSLGYTF.

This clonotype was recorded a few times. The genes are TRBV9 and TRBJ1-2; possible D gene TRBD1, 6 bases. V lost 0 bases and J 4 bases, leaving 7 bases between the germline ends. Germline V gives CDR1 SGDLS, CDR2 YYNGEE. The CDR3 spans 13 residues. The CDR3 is CASSVATGYGYTF. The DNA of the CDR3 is TGTGCCAGCAGCGTAGCGACAGGCTATGGCTACACCTTC. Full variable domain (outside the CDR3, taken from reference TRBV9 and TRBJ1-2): DSGVTQTPKHLITATGQRVTLRCSPRSGDLSVYWYQQSLDQGLQFLIQYYNGEERAKGNILERFSAQQFPDLHSELNLSSLELGDSALYFCASSVATGYGYTFGSGTRLTVV.

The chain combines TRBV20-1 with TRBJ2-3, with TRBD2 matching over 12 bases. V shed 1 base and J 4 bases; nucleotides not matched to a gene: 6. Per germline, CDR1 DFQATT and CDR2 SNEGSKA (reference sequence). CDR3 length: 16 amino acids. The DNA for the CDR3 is TGCAGTGCTAGAGTGGCTAGCGGGGGGGCTTCAGATACGCAGTATTTT. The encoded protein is CSARVASGGASDTQYF.

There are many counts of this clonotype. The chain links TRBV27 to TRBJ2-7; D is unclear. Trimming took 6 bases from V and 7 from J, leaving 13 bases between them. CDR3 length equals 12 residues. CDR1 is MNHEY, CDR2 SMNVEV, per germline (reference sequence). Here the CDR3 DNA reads TGTGCCAGCAGCCCCTTAATGGGGGAGCAGTACTTC. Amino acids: CASSPLMGEQYF.

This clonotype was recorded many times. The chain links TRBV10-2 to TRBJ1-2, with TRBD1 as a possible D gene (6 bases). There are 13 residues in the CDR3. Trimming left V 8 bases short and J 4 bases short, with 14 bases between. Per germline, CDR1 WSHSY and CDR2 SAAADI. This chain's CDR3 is CASGPGGGYGYTF. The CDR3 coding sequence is TGCGCCAGCGGTCCGGGGGGCGGCTATGGCTACACCTTC.

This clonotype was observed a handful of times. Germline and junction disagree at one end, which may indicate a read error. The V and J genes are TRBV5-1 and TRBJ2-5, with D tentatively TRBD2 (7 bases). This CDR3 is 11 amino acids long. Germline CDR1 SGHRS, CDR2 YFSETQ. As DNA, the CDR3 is TGCGCCAGCAGCCCCGGCGGGGGCCCGGAGTTC. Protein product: CASSPGGGPEF.

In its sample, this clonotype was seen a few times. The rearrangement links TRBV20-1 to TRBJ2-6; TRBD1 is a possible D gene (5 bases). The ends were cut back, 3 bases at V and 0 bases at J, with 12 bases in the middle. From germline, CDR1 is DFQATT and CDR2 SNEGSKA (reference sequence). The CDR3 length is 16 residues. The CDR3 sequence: CSARDIQSSGANVLTF. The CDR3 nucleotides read TGCAGTGCTAGGGACATTCAGAGCTCTGGGGCCAACGTCCTGACTTTC.

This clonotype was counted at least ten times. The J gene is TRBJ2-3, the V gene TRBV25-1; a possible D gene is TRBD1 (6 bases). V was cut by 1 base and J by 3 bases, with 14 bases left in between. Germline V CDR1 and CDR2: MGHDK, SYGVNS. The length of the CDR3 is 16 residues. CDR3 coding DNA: TGTGCCAGCAGTGAATCGGGGCAGGGGAAAACAGATACGCAGTATTTT. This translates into CASSESGQGKTDTQYF.

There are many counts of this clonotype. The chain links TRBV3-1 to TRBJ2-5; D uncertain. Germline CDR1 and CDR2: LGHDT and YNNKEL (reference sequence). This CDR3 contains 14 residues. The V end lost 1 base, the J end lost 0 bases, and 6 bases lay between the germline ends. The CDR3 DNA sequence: TGTGCCAGCAGCCAAGGTTGGCACCAAGAGACCCAGTACTTC. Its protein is CASSQGWHQETQYF.

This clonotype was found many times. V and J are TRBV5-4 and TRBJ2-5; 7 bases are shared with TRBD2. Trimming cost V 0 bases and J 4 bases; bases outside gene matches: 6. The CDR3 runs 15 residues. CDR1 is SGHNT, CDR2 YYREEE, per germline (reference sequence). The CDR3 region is CASSLGSGLGETQYF. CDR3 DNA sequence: TGTGCCAGCAGCTTGGGGTCTGGACTAGGAGAGACCCAGTACTTC.

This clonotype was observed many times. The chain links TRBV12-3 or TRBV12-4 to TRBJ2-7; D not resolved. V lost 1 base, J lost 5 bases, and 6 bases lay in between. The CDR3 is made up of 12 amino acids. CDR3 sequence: CASSLGRDEQYF. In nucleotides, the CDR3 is TGTGCCAGCAGTTTAGGTAGGGACGAGCAGTACTTC.

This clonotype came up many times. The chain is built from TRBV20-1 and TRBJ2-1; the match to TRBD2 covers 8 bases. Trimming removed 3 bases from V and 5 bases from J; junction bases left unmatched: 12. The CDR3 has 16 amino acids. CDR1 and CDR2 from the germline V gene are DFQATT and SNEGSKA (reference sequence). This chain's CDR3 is CSARPFRGGTNNEQFF. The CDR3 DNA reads TGCAGTGCTAGGCCTTTTCGGGGGGGAACCAACAATGAGCAGTTCTTC.

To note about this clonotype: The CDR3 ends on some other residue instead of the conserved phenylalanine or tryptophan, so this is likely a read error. DNA of the CDR3: TGTGCCACCAGTGATCCAGGGACCGGGCAGTTCGTC. This translates into CATSDPGTGQFV. V and J are TRBV24-1 and TRBJ2-1; possibly TRBD1 or TRBD2 for D (5 bases each). Trimming took 3 bases from V and 12 from J, leaving 11 bases between them. The CDR3 runs to 12 residues. Germline lookup yields CDR1 KGHDR and CDR2 SFDVKD.

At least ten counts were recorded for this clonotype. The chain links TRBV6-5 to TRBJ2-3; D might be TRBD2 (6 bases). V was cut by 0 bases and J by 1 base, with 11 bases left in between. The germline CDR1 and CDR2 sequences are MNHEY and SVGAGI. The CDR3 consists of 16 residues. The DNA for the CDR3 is TGTGCCAGCAGTTACTCGATGGAGGGTCGCACAGATACGCAGTATTTT. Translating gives CASSYSMEGRTDTQYF.

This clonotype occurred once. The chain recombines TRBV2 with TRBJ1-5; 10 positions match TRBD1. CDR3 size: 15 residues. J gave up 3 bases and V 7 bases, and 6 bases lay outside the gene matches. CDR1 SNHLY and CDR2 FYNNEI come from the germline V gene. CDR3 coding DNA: TGTGCCAGCACGGGACAGGGGATCGACAATCAGCCCCAGCATTTT. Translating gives CASTGQGIDNQPQHF.

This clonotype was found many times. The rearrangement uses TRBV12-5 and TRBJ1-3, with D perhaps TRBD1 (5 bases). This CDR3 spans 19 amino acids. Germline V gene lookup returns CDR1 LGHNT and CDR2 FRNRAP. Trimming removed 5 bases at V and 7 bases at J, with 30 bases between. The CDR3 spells CASGPLLGVEVVLVNTIYF. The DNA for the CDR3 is TGTGCTAGTGGTCCCCTGCTAGGGGTTGAGGTAGTTCTTGTTAACACCATATATTTT.

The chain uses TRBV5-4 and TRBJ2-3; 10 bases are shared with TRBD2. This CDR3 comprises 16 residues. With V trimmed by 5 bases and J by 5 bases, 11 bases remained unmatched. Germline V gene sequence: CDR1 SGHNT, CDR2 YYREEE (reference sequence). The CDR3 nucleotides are TGTGCCAGCAGTCCGAGCGGGGGGGTGATATTAGATACGCAGTATTTT. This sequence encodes CASSPSGGVILDTQYF. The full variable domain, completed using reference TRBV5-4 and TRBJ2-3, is ETGVTQSPTHLIKTRGQQVTLRCSSQSGHNTVSWYQQALGQGPQFIFQYYREEENGRGNFPPRFSGLQFPNYSSELNVNALELDDSALYLCASSPSGGVILDTQYFGPGTRLTVL.

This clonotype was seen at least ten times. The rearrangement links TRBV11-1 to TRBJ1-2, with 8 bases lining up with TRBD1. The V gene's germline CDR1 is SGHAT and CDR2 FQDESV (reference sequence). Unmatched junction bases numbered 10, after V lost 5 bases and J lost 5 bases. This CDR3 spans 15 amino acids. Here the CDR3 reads CASSPSNDRGYGYTF. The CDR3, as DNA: TGTGCCAGCAGCCCATCGAACGACAGGGGATATGGCTACACCTTC.

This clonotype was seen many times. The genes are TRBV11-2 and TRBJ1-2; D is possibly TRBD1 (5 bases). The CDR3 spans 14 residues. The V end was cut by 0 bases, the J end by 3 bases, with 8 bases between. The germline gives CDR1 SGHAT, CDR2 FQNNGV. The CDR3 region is CASSLDPGDYGYTF. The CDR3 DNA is TGTGCCAGCAGCTTAGATCCGGGGGACTATGGCTACACCTTC.

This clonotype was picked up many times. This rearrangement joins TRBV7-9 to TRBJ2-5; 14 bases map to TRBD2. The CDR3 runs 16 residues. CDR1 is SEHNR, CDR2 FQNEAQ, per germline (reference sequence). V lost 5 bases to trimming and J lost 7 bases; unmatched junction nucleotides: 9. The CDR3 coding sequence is TGTGCCAGCAGCCCCTGGACTAGCGGGGGGTTGGGGACCCAGTACTTC. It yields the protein CASSPWTSGGLGTQYF.

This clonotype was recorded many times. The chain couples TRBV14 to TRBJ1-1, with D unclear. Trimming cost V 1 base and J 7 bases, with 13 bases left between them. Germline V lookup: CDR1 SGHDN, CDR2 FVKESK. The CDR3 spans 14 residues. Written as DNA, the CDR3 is TGTGCCAGCAGCCAAGTACTGCGGCCACATGAAGCTTTCTTT. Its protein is CASSQVLRPHEAFF.

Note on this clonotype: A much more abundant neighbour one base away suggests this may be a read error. CDR3 nucleotides: TGTGCCAGCTCATCCTTAGGGGAACTAAACTATGGCTACACCTTC. It encodes CASSSLGELNYGYTF. The rearrangement joins TRBV18 to TRBJ1-2, with TRBD1 as a possible D gene (5 bases). The CDR3 consists of 15 residues. The germline V gene has CDR1 KGHSH and CDR2 LQKENI. Deletions cut 5 bases from V and 2 bases from J, with 15 bases between.